A single sample gave rise to the 3 T cell receptor beta chains below, sequenced in a study of blood T cell repertoires in COVID-19. Clones were sequenced by immunoSEQ multiplex PCR, and TCRdb holds only the in-frame ones, with some missing. The repertoire holds about 280,000 clones, with around 84% as singletons. The sequenced material came from PBMCs or T cells enriched from blood (not recorded which). These receptors came from a woman aged 45-65 years who had recovered from COVID-19.

The chain carries TRBV4-1 and TRBJ1-1, with D possibly being TRBD1 (5 bases). V lost 4 bases and J lost 5, with 20 bases in between. Germline V gene data show CDR1 as MGHRA and CDR2 as YSYEKL. The length of the CDR3 is 16 residues. The chain's CDR3 is CASSLPPTRQGTEAFF. The CDR3 DNA reads as TGCGCCAGCAGCCTTCCTCCGACACGGCAGGGTACTGAAGCTTTCTTT.

The chain employs TRBV12-3 or TRBV12-4 and TRBJ2-2; no clear D. V was cut by 7 bases and J by 1 base, with 7 bases left in between. The CDR3 contains 13 residues. The CDR3 region has the DNA TGTGCCAGCATTTCGTTGAACACCGGGGAGCTGTTTTTT. Its translation: CASISLNTGELFF.

The rearrangement links TRBV29-1 to TRBJ1-4; 10 bases are a match to TRBD1. V was clipped by 4 bases and J by 8 bases; unmatched bases: 4. The CDR3 is made up of 13 amino acids. CDR1 and CDR2 from the germline V gene are SQVTM and ANQGSEA. The CDR3 protein is CSVAGTGEEKLFF. The CDR3 bases are TGCAGCGTTGCCGGGACAGGGGAGGAAAAACTGTTTTTT.